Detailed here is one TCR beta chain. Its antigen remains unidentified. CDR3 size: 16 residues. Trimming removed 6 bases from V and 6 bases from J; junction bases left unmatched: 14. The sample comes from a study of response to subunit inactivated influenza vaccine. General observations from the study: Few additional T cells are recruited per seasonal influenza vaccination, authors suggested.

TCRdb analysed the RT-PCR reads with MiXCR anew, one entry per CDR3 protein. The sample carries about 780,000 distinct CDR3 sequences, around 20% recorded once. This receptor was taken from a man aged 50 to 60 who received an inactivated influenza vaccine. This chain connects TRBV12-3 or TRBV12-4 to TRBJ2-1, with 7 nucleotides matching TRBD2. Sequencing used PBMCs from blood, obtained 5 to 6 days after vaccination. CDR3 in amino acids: CASSPSGGRVFNEQFF. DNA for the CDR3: TGTGCCAGCAGCCCCTCCGGCGGGAGAGTGTTCAATGAGCAGTTCTTC.